This TCR beta chain was identified during a study of T cell responses to AZD1222 COVID-19 vaccine. CDR1 and CDR2 from the germline V gene are MNHEY and SVGAGI. V lost 7 bases and J 7 bases, leaving 14 bases between the germline ends. The CDR3 loop spans 13 amino acids. Method: immunoSEQ multiplex PCR; TCRdb's copy keeps in-frame clones and lacks some. The sample includes about 170,000 clones, roughly nine tenths seen only once; the top ten take about 2.5%. In the case of this clone: Its antigen is unidentified.

Overall study results and limits: Females made up more of the donors, who were largely white British, and clonal diversity may have come out too low. Nearly half of unique spike-specific TCRs reportedly avoided B.1.351 and B.1.1.7 mutated regions.

Sample: peripheral blood, taken on day 0 of AZD1222 vaccination. The TCR comes from an adult in good health. J is TRBJ2-1 and V is TRBV6-5; D is possibly TRBD2 (5 bases). This chain's CDR3 is CASMDLGENEQFF. CDR3 DNA sequence: TGTGCCAGCATGGACTTAGGTGAAAATGAGCAGTTCTTC.